The source of this T cell receptor beta chain is a study of cytomegalovirus exposure and HLA in healthy donors. The PCR contained 60 Vbeta and 13 Jbeta primers. TCRdb keeps only in-frame clones here, not all; method: immunoSEQ multiplex PCR. The repertoire holds 150,000 to 200,000 clones, approximately 84% seen once, with 4.8% in the top ten. The CDR3 contains 13 residues. Looked up from germline, CDR1 is GTSNPN and CDR2 is SVGIG (reference sequence). Trimming removed 3 bases at V and 0 bases at J, with 8 bases between. Study-wide points: TCR beta sequences numbering more than 15,000 were associated with HLA alleles at 0.05 false discovery rate in a later analysis. In an earlier analysis, in around 590 donors, most V segments appeared productive either ~87% or ~30% of the time. Later genetic work tied a missense DCLRE1C variant to beta-chain V and J trimming.

This clone was counted only a few times. The antigen is unknown. This chain uses TRBV30 with TRBJ1-2; D is unresolved. Sequenced material: PBMCs. The TCR comes from a girl aged 5-17 years in good health and CMV-seropositive. CDR3 amino acids: CAWRRNPNYGYTF. For the CDR3, the DNA is TGTGCCTGGAGGAGGAACCCTAACTATGGCTACACCTTC. Based on the CDR3 plus reference TRBV30 and TRBJ1-2, the full variable domain is SQTIHQWPATLVQPVGSPLSLECTVEGTSNPNLYWYRQAAGRGLQLLFYSVGIGQISSEVPQNLSASRPQDRQFILSSKKLLLSDSGFYLCAWRRNPNYGYTFGSGTRLTVV.